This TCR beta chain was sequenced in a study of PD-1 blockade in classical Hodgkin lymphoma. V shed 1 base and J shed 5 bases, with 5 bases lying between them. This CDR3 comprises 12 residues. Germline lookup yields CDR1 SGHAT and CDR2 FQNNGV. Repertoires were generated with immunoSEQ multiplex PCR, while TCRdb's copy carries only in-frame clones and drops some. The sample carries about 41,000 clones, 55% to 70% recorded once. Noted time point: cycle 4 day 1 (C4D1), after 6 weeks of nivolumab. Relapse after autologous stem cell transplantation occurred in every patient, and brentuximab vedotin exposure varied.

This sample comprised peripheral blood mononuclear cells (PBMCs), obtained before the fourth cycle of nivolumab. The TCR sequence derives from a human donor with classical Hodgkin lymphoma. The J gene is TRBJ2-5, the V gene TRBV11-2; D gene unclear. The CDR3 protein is CASSLVPETQYF. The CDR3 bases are TGTGCCAGCAGCTTAGTCCCTGAGACCCAGTACTTC.